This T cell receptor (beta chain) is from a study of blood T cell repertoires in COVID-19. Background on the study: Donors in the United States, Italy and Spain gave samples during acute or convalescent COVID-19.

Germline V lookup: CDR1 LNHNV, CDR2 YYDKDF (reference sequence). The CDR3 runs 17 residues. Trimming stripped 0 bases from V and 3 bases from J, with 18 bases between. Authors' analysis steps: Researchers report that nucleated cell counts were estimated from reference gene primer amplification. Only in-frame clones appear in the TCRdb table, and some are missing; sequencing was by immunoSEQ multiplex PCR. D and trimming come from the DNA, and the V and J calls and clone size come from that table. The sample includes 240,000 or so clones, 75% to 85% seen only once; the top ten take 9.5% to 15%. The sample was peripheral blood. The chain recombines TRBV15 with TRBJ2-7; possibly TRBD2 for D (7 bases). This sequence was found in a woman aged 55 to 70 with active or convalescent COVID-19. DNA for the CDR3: TGTGCCACCAGCAGAGATCTTCGGGGGGCAATGGGCTACGAGCAGTACTTC. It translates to CATSRDLRGAMGYEQYF.